This TCR beta chain was documented in a study of CD8+ T cells in alopecia areata. Study at large: It was oral tofacitinib, at 5 to 10 mg twice daily, that treated patients received.

Following extraction, RNA underwent reverse transcription to cDNA, which served as the sequencing template. Clones were sequenced by immunoSEQ multiplex PCR, and TCRdb holds only the in-frame ones, with some missing. The profile covers 15,000 to 16,000 clones, with more than 50% appearing a single time and around an eighth taken by the ten largest. Trimming took off 8 bases at V and 6 bases at J, with 15 bases between the two ends. Per the germline V gene, CDR1 is WSHSY and CDR2 is SAAADI. CDR3 length: 13 residues. This clone has just a few counts. Its antigen is currently unknown. Collected material from alopecia areata patients comprised lesional scalp punch biopsies and peripheral blood. General observations from the study: Lesional scalp exceeded normal scalp in clonality, especially in alopecia totalis/universalis.

The rearrangement links TRBV10-2 to TRBJ2-3, with D unresolved. The clonotype originates from a human donor with alopecia areata. The sequencing input was skin. CDR3 nucleotides: TGCGCCAGCTGTCCTGCCGGTTGGGATACGCAGTATTTT. Encoded protein: CASCPAGWDTQYF.